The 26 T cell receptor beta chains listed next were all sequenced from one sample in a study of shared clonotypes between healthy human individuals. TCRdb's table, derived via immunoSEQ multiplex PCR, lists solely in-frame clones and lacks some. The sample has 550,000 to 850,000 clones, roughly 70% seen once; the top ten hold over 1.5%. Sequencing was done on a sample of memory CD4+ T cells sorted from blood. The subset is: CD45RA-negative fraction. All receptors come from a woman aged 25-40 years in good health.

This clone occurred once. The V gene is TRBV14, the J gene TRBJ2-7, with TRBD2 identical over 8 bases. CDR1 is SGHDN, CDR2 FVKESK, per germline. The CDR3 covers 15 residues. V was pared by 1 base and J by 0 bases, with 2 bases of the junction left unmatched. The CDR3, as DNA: TGTGCCAGCAGCCAAGGAGCGGGAGTCTCCTACGAGCAGTACTTC. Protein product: CASSQGAGVSYEQYF. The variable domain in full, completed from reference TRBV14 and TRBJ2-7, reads EAGVTQFPSHSVIEKGQTVTLRCDPISGHDNLYWYRRVMGKEIKFLLHFVKESKQDESGMPNNRFLAERTGGTYSTLKVQPAELEDSGVYFCASSQGAGVSYEQYFGPGTRLTVT.

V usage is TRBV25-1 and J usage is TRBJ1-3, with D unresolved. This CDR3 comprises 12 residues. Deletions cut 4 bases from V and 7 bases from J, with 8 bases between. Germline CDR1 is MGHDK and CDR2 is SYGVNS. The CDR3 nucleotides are TGTGCCAGCAGTGGAGATCGGAACACCATATATTTT. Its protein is CASSGDRNTIYF.

CDR3 region: CASRGDRGRFGYGYTF. The CDR3 region has the DNA TGTGCCAGCAGGGGGGACAGGGGGCGTTTTGGCTATGGCTACACCTTC. The V and J genes are TRBV27 and TRBJ1-2, with 12 positions matching TRBD1. The CDR3 has 16 residues. Losses at the gene ends were 6 bases for V and 4 bases for J; bases not matched to a gene: 9. Germline CDR1 MNHEY, CDR2 SMNVEV (reference sequence).

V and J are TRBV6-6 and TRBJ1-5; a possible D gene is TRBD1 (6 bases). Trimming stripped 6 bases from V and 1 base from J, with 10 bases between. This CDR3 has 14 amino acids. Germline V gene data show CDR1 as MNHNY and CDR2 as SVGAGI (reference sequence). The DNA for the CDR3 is TGTGCCAGCAGACAGGGAGGGAGCAATCAGCCCCAGCATTTT. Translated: CASRQGGSNQPQHF.

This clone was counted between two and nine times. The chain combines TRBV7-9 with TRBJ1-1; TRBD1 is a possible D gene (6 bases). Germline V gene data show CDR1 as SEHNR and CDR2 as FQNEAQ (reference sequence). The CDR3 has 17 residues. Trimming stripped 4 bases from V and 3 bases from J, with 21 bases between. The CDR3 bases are TGTGCCAGCAGCTCGGATGGGCAGTCGGGGGCGGACACTGAAGCTTTCTTT. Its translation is CASSSDGQSGADTEAFF. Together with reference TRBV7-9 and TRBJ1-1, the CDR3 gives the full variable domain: DTGVSQNPRHKITKRGQNVTFRCDPISEHNRLYWYRQTLGQGPEFLTYFQNEAQLEKSRLLSDRFSAERPKGSFSTLEIQRTEQGDSAMYLCASSSDGQSGADTEAFFGQGTRLTVV.

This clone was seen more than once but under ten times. CDR3 sequence: CASRLGLAGIYEQYF. For the CDR3, the DNA is TGTGCCAGCAGACTGGGACTAGCGGGAATCTACGAGCAGTACTTC. The genes are TRBV5-6 and TRBJ2-7; 13 bases match TRBD2. CDR3 length: 15 amino acids. The germline V gene encodes CDR1 SGHDT and CDR2 YYEEEE. V trimming: 5 bases; J trimming: 3 bases; junction bases outside the gene matches: 5.

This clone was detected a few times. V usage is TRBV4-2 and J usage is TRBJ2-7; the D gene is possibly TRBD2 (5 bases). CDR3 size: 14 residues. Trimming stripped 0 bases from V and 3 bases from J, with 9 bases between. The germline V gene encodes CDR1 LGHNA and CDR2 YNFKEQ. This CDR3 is CASSQDPGNYEQYF. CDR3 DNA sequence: TGTGCCAGCAGCCAAGATCCGGGAAACTACGAGCAGTACTTC.

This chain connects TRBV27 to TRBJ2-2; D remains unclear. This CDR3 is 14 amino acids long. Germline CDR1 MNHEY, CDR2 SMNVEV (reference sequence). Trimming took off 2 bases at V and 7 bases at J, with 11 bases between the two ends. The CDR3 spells CASSLAQYSGELFF. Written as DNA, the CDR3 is TGTGCCAGCAGTTTAGCCCAGTACAGCGGGGAGCTGTTTTTT.

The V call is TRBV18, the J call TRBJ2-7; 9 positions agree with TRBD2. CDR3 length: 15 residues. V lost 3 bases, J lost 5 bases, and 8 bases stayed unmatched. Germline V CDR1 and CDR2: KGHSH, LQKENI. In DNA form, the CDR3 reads TGTGCCAGCTCACCGACCGTAGCGGGGGACGACGAGCAGTACTTC. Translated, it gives CASSPTVAGDDEQYF.

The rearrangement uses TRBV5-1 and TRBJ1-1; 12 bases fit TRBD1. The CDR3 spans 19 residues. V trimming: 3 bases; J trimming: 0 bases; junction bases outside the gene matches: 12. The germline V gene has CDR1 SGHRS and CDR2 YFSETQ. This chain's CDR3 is CASSYYPGTGGPMNTEAFF. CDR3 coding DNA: TGCGCCAGCAGCTATTACCCCGGGACAGGGGGCCCCATGAACACTGAAGCTTTCTTT. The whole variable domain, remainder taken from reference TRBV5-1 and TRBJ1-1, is KAGVTQTPRYLIKTRGQQVTLSCSPISGHRSVSWYQQTPGQGLQFLFEYFSETQRNKGNFPGRFSGRQFSNSRSEMNVSTLELGDSALYLCASSYYPGTGGPMNTEAFFGQGTRLTVV.

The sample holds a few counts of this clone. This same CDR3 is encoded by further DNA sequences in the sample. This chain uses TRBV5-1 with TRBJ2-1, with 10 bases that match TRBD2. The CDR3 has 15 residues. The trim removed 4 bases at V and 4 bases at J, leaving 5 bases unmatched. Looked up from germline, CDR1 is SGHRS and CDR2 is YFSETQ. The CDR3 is CASSGASGSYNEQFF. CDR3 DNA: TGCGCCAGCAGCGGGGCTAGCGGGAGTTACAATGAGCAGTTCTTC.

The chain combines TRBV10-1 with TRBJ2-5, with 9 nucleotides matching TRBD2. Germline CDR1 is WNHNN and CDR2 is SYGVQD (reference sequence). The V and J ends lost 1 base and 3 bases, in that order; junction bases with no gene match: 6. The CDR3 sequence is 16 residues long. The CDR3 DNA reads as TGCGCCAGCAGTGAGTTCCTACTAGCGGGTGAAGAGACCCAGTACTTC. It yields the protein CASSEFLLAGEETQYF.

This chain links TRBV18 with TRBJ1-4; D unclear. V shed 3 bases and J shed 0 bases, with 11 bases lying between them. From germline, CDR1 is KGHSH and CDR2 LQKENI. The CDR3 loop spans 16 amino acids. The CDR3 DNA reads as TGTGCCAGCTCACCTGGATCTCCCGCAACTAATGAAAAACTGTTTTTT. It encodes CASSPGSPATNEKLFF.

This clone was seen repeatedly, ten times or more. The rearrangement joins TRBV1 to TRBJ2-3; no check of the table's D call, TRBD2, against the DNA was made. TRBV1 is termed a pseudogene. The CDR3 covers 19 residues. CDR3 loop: CTSSQGGREKYNPTDTQYF. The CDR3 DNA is TGCACCAGCAGCCAAGGCGGGAGGGAAAAATACAACCCTACAGATACGCAGTATTTT.

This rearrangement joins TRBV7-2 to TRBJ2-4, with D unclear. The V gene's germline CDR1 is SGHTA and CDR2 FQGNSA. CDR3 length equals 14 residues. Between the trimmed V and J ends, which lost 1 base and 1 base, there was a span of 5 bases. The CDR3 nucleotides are TGTGCCAGCAGCTTAGGTTTTGCCAAAAACATTCAGTACTTC. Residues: CASSLGFAKNIQYF. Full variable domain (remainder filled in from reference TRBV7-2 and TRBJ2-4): GAGVSQSPSNKVTEKGKDVELRCDPISGHTALYWYRQSLGQGLEFLIYFQGNSAPDKSGLPSDRFSAERTGGSVSTLTIQRTQQEDSAVYLCASSLGFAKNIQYFGAGTRLSVL.

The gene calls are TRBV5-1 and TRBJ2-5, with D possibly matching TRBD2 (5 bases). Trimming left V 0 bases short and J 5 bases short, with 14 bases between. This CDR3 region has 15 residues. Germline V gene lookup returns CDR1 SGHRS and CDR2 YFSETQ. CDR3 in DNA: TGCGCCAGCAGCTTGGTGGCCCAGAGGGAGGAGACCCAGTACTTC. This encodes CASSLVAQREETQYF.

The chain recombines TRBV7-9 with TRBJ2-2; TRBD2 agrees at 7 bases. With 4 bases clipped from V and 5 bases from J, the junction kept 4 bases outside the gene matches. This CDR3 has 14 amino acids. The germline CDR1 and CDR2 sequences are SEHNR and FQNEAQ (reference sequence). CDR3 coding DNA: TGTGCCAGCAGCTCACCCGGGGGGACCGGGGAGCTGTTTTTT. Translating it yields CASSSPGGTGELFF.

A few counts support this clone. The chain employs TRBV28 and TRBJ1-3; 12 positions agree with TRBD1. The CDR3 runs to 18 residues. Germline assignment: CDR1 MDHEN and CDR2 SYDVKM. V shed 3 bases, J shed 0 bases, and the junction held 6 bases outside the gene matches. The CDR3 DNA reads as TGTGCCAGCAGTTTGGGGACAGGGGGCCTTATCTCTGGAAACACCATATATTTT. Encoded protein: CASSLGTGGLISGNTIYF. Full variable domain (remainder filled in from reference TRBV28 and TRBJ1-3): DVKVTQSSRYLVKRTGEKVFLECVQDMDHENMFWYRQDPGLGLRLIYFSYDVKMKEKGDIPEGYSVSREKKERFSLILESASTNQTSMYLCASSLGTGGLISGNTIYFGEGSWLTVV.

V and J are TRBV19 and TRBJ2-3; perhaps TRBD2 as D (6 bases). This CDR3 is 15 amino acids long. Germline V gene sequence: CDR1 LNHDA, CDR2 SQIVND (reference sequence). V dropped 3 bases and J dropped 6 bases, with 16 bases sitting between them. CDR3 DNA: TGTGCCAGTAGTATGAAGGGGAGGAGTTGGGATACGCAGTATTTT. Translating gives CASSMKGRSWDTQYF.

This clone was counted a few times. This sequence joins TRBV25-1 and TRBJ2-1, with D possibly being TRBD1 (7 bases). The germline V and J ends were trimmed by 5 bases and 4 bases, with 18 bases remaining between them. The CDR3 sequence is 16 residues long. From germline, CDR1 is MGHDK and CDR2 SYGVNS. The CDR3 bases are TGTGCCAGCAGTCAAGGGGCGGGACAGATATACAATGAGCAGTTCTTC. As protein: CASSQGAGQIYNEQFF.

The DNA of the CDR3 is TGTGCCATCGCAACTAGCGGGTATTACGAGCAGTACTTC. Protein: CAIATSGYYEQYF. The chain has TRBV10-3 and TRBJ2-7; 9 bases match TRBD2. J lost 4 bases, V lost 8 bases, and 6 bases had no gene match. The germline V gene has CDR1 ENHRY and CDR2 SYGVKD. CDR3 size: 13 residues.

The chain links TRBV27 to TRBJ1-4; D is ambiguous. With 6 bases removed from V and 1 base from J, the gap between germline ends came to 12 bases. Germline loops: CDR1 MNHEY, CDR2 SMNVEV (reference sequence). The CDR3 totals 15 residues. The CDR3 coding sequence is TGTGCCAGCAGGGGATCATGGGTAACTAATGAAAAACTGTTTTTT. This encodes CASRGSWVTNEKLFF. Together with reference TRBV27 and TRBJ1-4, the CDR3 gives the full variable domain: EAQVTQNPRYLITVTGKKLTVTCSQNMNHEYMSWYRQDPGLGLRQIYYSMNVEVTDKGDVPEGYKVSRKEKRNFPLILESPSPNQTSLYFCASRGSWVTNEKLFFGSGTQLSVL.

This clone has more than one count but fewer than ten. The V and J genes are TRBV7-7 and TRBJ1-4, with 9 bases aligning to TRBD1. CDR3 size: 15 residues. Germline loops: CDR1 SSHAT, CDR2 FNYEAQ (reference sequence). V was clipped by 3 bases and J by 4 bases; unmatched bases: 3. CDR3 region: CASSLTGGDNEKLFF. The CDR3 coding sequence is TGTGCCAGCAGCTTGACAGGGGGAGATAATGAAAAACTGTTTTTT.

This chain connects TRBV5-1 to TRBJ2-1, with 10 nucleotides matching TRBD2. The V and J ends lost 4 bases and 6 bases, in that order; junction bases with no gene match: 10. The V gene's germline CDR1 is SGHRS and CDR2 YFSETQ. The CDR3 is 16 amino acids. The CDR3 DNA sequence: TGCGCCAGCAGCCCGTTAGCGGGAGGTCTGTCCAATGAGCAGTTCTTC. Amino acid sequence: CASSPLAGGLSNEQFF.

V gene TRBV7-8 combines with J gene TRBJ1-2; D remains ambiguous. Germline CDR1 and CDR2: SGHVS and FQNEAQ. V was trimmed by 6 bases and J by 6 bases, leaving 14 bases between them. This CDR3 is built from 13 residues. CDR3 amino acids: CASRSTRWHGYTF. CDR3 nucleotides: TGTGCCAGCAGGTCGACACGCTGGCATGGCTACACCTTC.

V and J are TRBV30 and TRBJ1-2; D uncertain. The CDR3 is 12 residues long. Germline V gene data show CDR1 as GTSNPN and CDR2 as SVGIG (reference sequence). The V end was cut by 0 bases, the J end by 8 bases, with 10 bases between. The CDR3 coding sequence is TGTGCCTGGAGTGTGGCCCTAAAAGGCTACACCTTC. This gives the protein CAWSVALKGYTF.